This T cell receptor (beta chain) was sequenced during a study of PD-1 blockade in classical Hodgkin lymphoma. Study conclusions and caveats: When nivolumab was started under 1 year after ASCT, patients were excluded.

A word on this clone: Its antigen is still unknown.

V was clipped by 10 bases and J by 4 bases, with 13 bases between them. Germline CDR1 MNHNS, CDR2 SASEGT. The CDR3 loop spans 12 amino acids. Described time point: cycle 4 day 1 (C4D1), after five to seven weeks of nivolumab. With no exception, relapse followed autologous stem cell transplantation in all patients, and brentuximab vedotin exposure varied. Purification of CD4+ T cells from thawed PBMCs was achieved by magnetic negative selection. Produced via immunoSEQ multiplex PCR; TCRdb's table is partial and in-frame only. The profile shows more than 25,000 clones, around 83% of them singletons. This TCR derives from a human donor with classical Hodgkin lymphoma. The chain recombines TRBV6-1 with TRBJ1-1, with a weak D call TRBD1 (5 bases). This sample comprised CD4+ T cells from blood, obtained before the fourth cycle of nivolumab. This chain's CDR3 is CAMQGSSTEAFF. In DNA form, the CDR3 reads TGTGCCATGCAGGGTTCGAGCACTGAAGCTTTCTTT.